This TCR beta chain is drawn from a study of cytomegalovirus exposure and HLA in healthy donors. General observations from the study: Both high specificity and high sensitivity reportedly marked the classifier's diagnosis of cytomegalovirus status.

This CDR3 region has 14 residues. Germline-derived CDR1 and CDR2 are MGHRA and YSYEKL. The V end was cut by 2 bases, the J end by 5 bases, with 12 bases between. These donors, healthy bone marrow donors, were studied. In the case of this clone: The antigen remains undetermined.

Primers: 60 Vbeta forward and 13 Jbeta reverse. Produced via immunoSEQ multiplex PCR; TCRdb's table is partial and in-frame only. The sample yields roughly 200,000 clones, around 80% seen once. This chain connects TRBV4-1 to TRBJ1-1; perhaps TRBD1 as D (6 bases). This receptor was taken from a woman aged 40-49 years in good health and CMV-seronegative. Sequenced material: PBMCs. Written as DNA, the CDR3 is TGCGCCAGCAGCCAAAGACAGGTTAATACTGAAGCTTTCTTT. Translated: CASSQRQVNTEAFF.